The sequence of this T cell receptor beta chain was determined in a study of prognosis after radiotherapy for stage I lung cancer. For the study at large: Stage I non-small cell lung cancer patients were enrolled between April 2018 and early 2019. No patient had concurrent therapy with stereotactic body radiotherapy.

CDR1 MRHNA and CDR2 SNTAGT come from the germline V gene. This CDR3 contains 12 residues. Template was genomic DNA; TCR beta CDR3 amplified in two multiplex PCR rounds. First-round PCR used primers specific to each TRBV and TRBJ gene. MiXCR was run by TCRdb on the multiplex PCR reads, yielding one entry per CDR3 protein. The profile shows around 31,000 distinct CDR3 sequences, around 48% of them singletons. In regard to this clonotype: With only one base between it and a far larger clone, this is likely a read error.

The sequence was obtained from a donor aged 50 or older with non-small cell lung cancer. The sample here was PBMCs, taken before or after stereotactic body radiation therapy (not recorded which). The chain has TRBV6-4 and TRBJ1-2; D remains unclear. CDR3 amino acids: CASSYSGYGYNF. As DNA, the CDR3 is TGTGCCAGCAGTTACTCAGGCTATGGCTACAACTTC.